This T cell receptor beta chain was recovered during a study of T cell repertoires in cytomegalovirus infection. Worth noting for this clonotype: What it binds is not known.

MiXCR was run by TCRdb on the reads, yielding one entry per CDR3 protein. This table holds fewer than 85,000 distinct CDR3 sequences, 40% to 50% found once. This CDR3 spans 18 amino acids. Germline loops: CDR1 MNHEY, CDR2 SVGEGT. The ends lost 0 bases at V and 3 bases at J; junction bases unmatched: 10. The V and J genes are TRBV6-2 or TRBV6-3 and TRBJ2-2, with 7 bases fitting TRBD2. The source material was CD8+ T cells from cultured PBMCs, sampled from culture after CMV antigen stimulation. This TCR was recovered from a human donor in good health (CMV status not recorded). Some clones in this sample may be carry-over from other donors' samples. The CDR3 loop reads CASSYSIWREIHTGELFF. The DNA for the CDR3 is TGTGCCAGCAGTTACTCGATTTGGCGGGAGATCCACACCGGGGAGCTGTTTTTT.